This T cell receptor beta chain was recovered during a study of blood T cell repertoires in COVID-19. Study-level information: Specimens from acute and convalescent COVID-19 originated in the United States, Italy and Spain. T cells, B-cell-depleted T cells, or PBMCs provided the cDNA or gDNA that served as material.

Here immunoSEQ multiplex PCR was the method, and the copy in TCRdb shows in-frame clones only, minus some. The sample comprises 80,000 to 100,000 clones, about nine tenths of which are singletons, and less than 3.5% rests with the top ten. V dropped 3 bases and J dropped 0 bases, with 15 bases sitting between them. The CDR3 contains 16 residues. From germline, CDR1 is SQVTM and CDR2 ANQGSEA. This TCR came from a woman aged 50 to 65 with active or convalescent COVID-19. This rearrangement joins TRBV29-1 to TRBJ2-1; D is perhaps TRBD1 (6 bases). The specimen sequenced was peripheral blood. CDR3 nucleotide sequence: TGCAGCGTTGAGGTAGGGACATCGAGCTCCTACAATGAGCAGTTCTTC. This gives the protein CSVEVGTSSSYNEQFF.